The clone carrying this T cell receptor (beta chain) turned up a few times. Its antigen is not known. The sample comes from a study of CD8 T cells in ankylosing spondylitis. 5'-RACE, quantitative and with molecular barcodes, yielded the TCR beta libraries. TCRdb analysed the 5' RACE reads with MiXCR anew, one entry per CDR3 protein. Altogether 300,000 to 350,000 distinct CDR3 sequences are present, around 10% being singletons, with the ten largest covering roughly 9.2%. Between the trimmed V and J ends, which lost 6 bases and 0 bases, there was a span of 14 bases. Germline V gives CDR1 KGHSH, CDR2 LQKENI. The CDR3 extends over 16 amino acids. Study-wide findings and caveats: Ankylosing spondylitis blood appeared to be characterized by a TCR beta motif of roughly eight highly homologous variants.

This chain links TRBV18 with TRBJ2-2; tentatively, D is TRBD2 (7 bases). The sample taken for sequencing was blood, either unsorted or a sorted T cell fraction (not recorded which). This clonotype was sampled from a female donor with ankylosing spondylitis or in good health (not recorded which). The CDR3 nucleotides are TGTGCCAGCTCGAAGGGGGGGCGCTCGAACACCGGGGAGCTGTTTTTT. Amino acids: CASSKGGRSNTGELFF.